One T cell receptor beta chain is described in this entry. This clone turned up a few times. Its antigen has not been determined. One base away there is no much larger clone; base qualities are not given. This specimen belongs to a study of blood T cell repertoires in COVID-19 (dated by TCRdb to the early 2020s). For the study in its entirety: Samples from collaborators originated in the United States, Italy and Spain and spanned both the acute and convalescent phases of COVID-19. The prospective study material was composed of cDNA or gDNA derived from T cells, B-cell-depleted T cells, or PBMCs. The repertoires were released in a freely available public database intended as a resource for research on the immune response to SARS-CoV-2. Nearly every sample came with metadata listing a de-identified subject ID, COVID-19 status, age in years and sex. Where available, HLA class I and class II types were obtained from metadata supplied by the sample provider rather than from assay-based typing. The dataset comprised deeply sampled blood TCRbeta repertoires from subjects exposed to, actively infected with, or recovered from COVID-19. Samples were obtained from the ongoing ImmuneRACE study (first 160 participants) and from 1,254 subjects provided by 6 global collaborators. General findings and caveats noted by the study authors: How much clinical and demographic metadata was included differed by source and by participant, and the metadata was provided uncurated.

The immunoSEQ Assay, a bias-controlled multiplex PCR, was used to amplify TCRbeta CDR3 regions from genomic DNA. The published analysis was carried out like this. Nucleated cell counts per sample were estimated from amplification of reference gene primers within the assay. Sequence reads were collapsed and filtered to measure the absolute abundance of every unique TCRbeta CDR3 rearrangement. For each sample, productive Simpson clonality was calculated by taking the square root of Simpson's diversity index across productive rearrangements. TCRdb's version of the immuneACCESS table is confined to in-frame rearrangements and falls short of the full clone set. An unresolved V gene accounts for under half of the shortfall where checked; the remainder is of unknown origin. V, J and clone size were drawn from that table, and D and trimming were deduced from the DNA. The sample table holds roughly 150,000 clones, of which around 90% were seen once. The ten largest make up around 5.4% of the sample.

Its CDR3 holds 21 amino acids, cysteine through phenylalanine. Only the CDR3 portion is preserved as DNA: 63 bases, with reading frame beginning at the first base. Trimmed from V: 4 bases; trimmed from J: 5 bases; junction bases lacking a gene match: 23. CDR1 is given as SGHVS and CDR2 as FQNEAQ, both from the germline V gene. Collaborating institutions collected whole blood in K2EDTA tubes following their own protocols. For TCRbeta analysis, collaborators shipped samples in one of three forms: frozen whole blood, isolated PBMCs, or DNA extracted from either of those sample types. The chain was built from TRBV7-8 and TRBJ2-3, and 11 junctional nucleotides match TRBD2. Input material: peripheral blood. This receptor was identified in a human donor in a cohort sampled during active COVID-19. The nucleotide sequence reads as follows: TGTGCCAGCAGCTCGCGACAGGTAGCGGGAGGGATTACCTTCATTAGAGATACGCAGTATTTT. The resulting protein is CASSSRQVAGGITFIRDTQYF.